Presented here are 19 T cell receptor beta chains from one specimen sequenced in a study of regulatory and conventional T cells in RAG deficiency. Regulatory T cells were sorted from blood as CD4+ CD25-high CD127-low cells. TCRdb's table, derived via immunoSEQ multiplex PCR, lists solely in-frame clones and lacks some. The data show about 10,000 clones, with 70% to 90% seen just once and 1.3% held by the top ten. These data also featured in a second study, about regulatory T cells. Per that study: The PCR used 52 TRBV and 13 TRBJ primers.

The specimen was Tregs sorted from blood. These receptors were taken from a human donor in good health.

The gene calls are TRBV7-6 and TRBJ2-3; unclear D gene. The CDR3 totals 15 residues. Per germline, CDR1 SGHVS and CDR2 FNYEAQ. V lost 1 base to trimming and J lost 4 bases, with 12 bases between them. The CDR3 is CASSLGNVPPDTQYF. CDR3 coding DNA: TGTGCCAGCAGCTTAGGGAACGTTCCCCCAGATACGCAGTATTTT.

CDR3 sequence reads: CASSLGLVGGTDTQYF. The CDR3 DNA sequence: TGTGCCAGCAGCTTAGGTTTGGTAGGAGGCACAGATACGCAGTATTTT. The V call is TRBV13, the J call TRBJ2-3; D is uncertain. CDR3 length equals 16 residues. Deletions cut 0 bases from V and 1 base from J, with 11 bases between. CDR1 and CDR2 from the germline V gene are PRHDT and FYEKMQ (reference sequence).

The chain employs TRBV6-5 and TRBJ2-7; the D gene is possibly TRBD1 (5 bases). The germline gives CDR1 MNHEY, CDR2 SVGAGI. The CDR3 has 13 residues. Trimming took 3 bases from V and 2 from J, leaving 8 bases between them. CDR3 coding DNA: TGTGCCAGCAGTTATCTGGGGCCCTACGAGCAGTACTTC. This gives the protein CASSYLGPYEQYF.

This rearrangement joins TRBV25-1 to TRBJ1-4; TRBD1 agrees at 8 bases. Per germline, CDR1 MGHDK and CDR2 SYGVNS. After removal of 4 bases from V and 7 bases from J, the junction contained 5 bases not matched to a gene. The CDR3 is made up of 14 amino acids. CDR3 region: CASSGTGGGEKLFF. In nucleotides, the CDR3 is TGTGCCAGCAGTGGCACAGGGGGAGGTGAAAAACTGTTTTTT.

This chain links TRBV6-5 with TRBJ1-2; no reliable D call. Germline CDR1 and CDR2: MNHEY and SVGAGI. The CDR3 extends over 12 amino acids. V was pared by 5 bases and J by 8 bases, with 12 bases between. CDR3 sequence: CASSQSMGGYTF. CDR3 in DNA: TGTGCCAGCAGTCAATCAATGGGAGGCTACACCTTC.

The gene calls are TRBV6-6 and TRBJ2-7; 8 bases are shared with TRBD1. V trimming: 6 bases; J trimming: 6 bases; junction bases outside the gene matches: 7. The CDR3 length is 13 residues. Germline V lookup: CDR1 MNHNY, CDR2 SVGAGI (reference sequence). The chain's CDR3 is CASRPGQVREQYF. The CDR3, as DNA: TGTGCCAGCAGACCGGGACAGGTGCGCGAGCAGTACTTC.

As concerns this clone: A read error may produce the germline difference seen at one junction end. This sequence joins TRBV6-5 and TRBJ1-1; D unclear. This CDR3 has 11 residues. CDR1 is MNHEY and CDR2 is SVGAGI in the germline V gene. The CDR3 reads CTSGLDTEAFF. DNA of the CDR3: TGTACCAGCGGATTAGACACTGAAGCTTTCTTT.

The chain links TRBV5-1 to TRBJ2-5; 7 bases are shared with TRBD1. V was clipped by 4 bases and J by 5 bases; unmatched bases: 5. This CDR3 has 13 amino acids. Germline V CDR1 and CDR2: SGHRS, YFSETQ. The CDR3 is CASSRGQRETQYF. In DNA form, the CDR3 reads TGCGCCAGCAGCAGGGGACAGCGGGAGACCCAGTACTTC.

The V call is TRBV28, the J call TRBJ1-2; D remains unclear. The CDR3 is 13 residues long. Trimming removed 6 bases at V and 4 bases at J, with 12 bases between. The germline V gene encodes CDR1 MDHEN and CDR2 SYDVKM. Here the CDR3 DNA reads TGTGCCAGCAGCCCCCCGGCGGTCTATGGCTACACCTTC. Its translation is CASSPPAVYGYTF.

The chain has TRBV27 and TRBJ2-7; 10 bases map to TRBD1. V shed 6 bases, J shed 2 bases, and the junction held 7 bases outside the gene matches. Germline lookup yields CDR1 MNHEY and CDR2 SMNVEV (reference sequence). This CDR3 has 15 amino acids. The chain's CDR3 is CASSLGQGTTYEQYF. The CDR3 DNA reads TGTGCCAGCAGCCTGGGACAGGGGACCACCTACGAGCAGTACTTC.

The gene calls are TRBV19 and TRBJ2-7, with 7 nucleotides matching TRBD1. The length of the CDR3 is 13 residues. Germline trimming cut 6 bases from V and 2 bases from J; bases unmatched to any gene: 4. Germline V gives CDR1 LNHDA, CDR2 SQIVND (reference sequence). In nucleotides, the CDR3 is TGTGCCAGTAGACTGACAGGGACCTACGAGCAGTACTTC. Amino acids: CASRLTGTYEQYF.

V and J are TRBV2 and TRBJ1-1, with a weak D call TRBD1 (5 bases). This CDR3 region has 14 residues. Germline-derived CDR1 and CDR2 are SNHLY and FYNNEI. V lost 4 bases, J lost 4 bases, and 13 bases lay in between. The CDR3, as DNA: TGTGCCAGCAGTGTAAGGGAGGGGATCACTGAAGCTTTCTTT. Translating gives CASSVREGITEAFF.

This clone was observed a few times. The chain is built from TRBV5-1 and TRBJ2-2, with TRBD2 matching over 13 bases. The CDR3 consists of 16 residues. J was trimmed by 4 bases and V by 4 bases; bases with no gene match: 4. The germline V gene has CDR1 SGHRS and CDR2 YFSETQ. The CDR3 protein is CASSGGTSGATGELFF. DNA for the CDR3: TGCGCCAGCAGCGGGGGGACTAGCGGGGCCACCGGGGAGCTGTTTTTT. Drawing the rest from reference TRBV5-1 and TRBJ2-2, the complete variable domain is KAGVTQTPRYLIKTRGQQVTLSCSPISGHRSVSWYQQTPGQGLQFLFEYFSETQRNKGNFPGRFSGRQFSNSRSEMNVSTLELGDSALYLCASSGGTSGATGELFFGEGSRLTVL.

The rearrangement uses TRBV5-6 and TRBJ1-5; TRBD1 agrees at 10 bases. V gave up 0 bases and J gave up 6 bases; unmatched junction bases: 3. Germline V CDR1 and CDR2: SGHDT, YYEEEE. The CDR3 has 15 residues. The CDR3 DNA reads TGTGCCAGCAGCTTGGGACAGGGGGCAGTTCAGCCCCAGCATTTT. Its protein is CASSLGQGAVQPQHF.

The chain carries TRBV7-2 and TRBJ1-4; a weak D match, TRBD1 (5 bases). There are 15 residues in the CDR3. The germline V and J ends were trimmed by 1 base and 8 bases, with 14 bases remaining between them. Germline CDR1 is SGHTA and CDR2 is FQGNSA. The CDR3 DNA sequence: TGTGCCAGCAGCTTAGTTTCAGGGTCGGGCGAAAAACTGTTTTTT. Translation: CASSLVSGSGEKLFF.

The chain employs TRBV27 and TRBJ2-5; possibly TRBD1 or TRBD2 for D (6 bases each). The V end lost 0 bases, the J end lost 5 bases, and 16 bases lay between the germline ends. CDR1 and CDR2 (germline): MNHEY, SMNVEV (reference sequence). The CDR3 sequence is 16 residues long. CDR3 nucleotide sequence: TGTGCCAGCAGTTTATCGGCGACAGGAGGGGGTGAGACCCAGTACTTC. Translated: CASSLSATGGGETQYF.

The chain couples TRBV7-9 to TRBJ1-2; D perhaps matches TRBD1 (6 bases). The CDR3 totals 15 residues. CDR1 is SEHNR, CDR2 FQNEAQ, per germline (reference sequence). V lost 6 bases to trimming and J lost 8 bases, with 22 bases between them. The CDR3 is CASSDPNQGGGGYTF. The CDR3 coding sequence is TGTGCCAGCAGTGACCCGAATCAGGGCGGGGGCGGCTACACCTTC. Filled out from reference TRBV7-9 and TRBJ1-2, the complete variable domain reads DTGVSQNPRHKITKRGQNVTFRCDPISEHNRLYWYRQTLGQGPEFLTYFQNEAQLEKSRLLSDRFSAERPKGSFSTLEIQRTEQGDSAMYLCASSDPNQGGGGYTFGSGTRLTVV.

The chain has TRBV6-1 and TRBJ1-1; perhaps TRBD1 as D (6 bases). Trimming pared 8 bases from V and 10 bases from J, leaving 20 bases between. Per germline, CDR1 MNHNS and CDR2 SASEGT. This CDR3 contains 13 residues. The CDR3 sequence is CASDLYRTVGAFF. As DNA, the CDR3 is TGTGCCAGCGACCTATACCGGACAGTTGGAGCTTTCTTT.

The V call is TRBV18, the J call TRBJ2-2; 9 nucleotides align to TRBD2. Germline CDR1 KGHSH, CDR2 LQKENI. Germline trimming cut 6 bases from V and 4 bases from J; bases unmatched to any gene: 9. The CDR3 is 16 residues long. CDR3 in amino acids: CASSRVAGALTGELFF. For the CDR3, the DNA is TGTGCCAGCTCCCGAGTAGCGGGGGCCCTCACCGGGGAGCTGTTTTTT.